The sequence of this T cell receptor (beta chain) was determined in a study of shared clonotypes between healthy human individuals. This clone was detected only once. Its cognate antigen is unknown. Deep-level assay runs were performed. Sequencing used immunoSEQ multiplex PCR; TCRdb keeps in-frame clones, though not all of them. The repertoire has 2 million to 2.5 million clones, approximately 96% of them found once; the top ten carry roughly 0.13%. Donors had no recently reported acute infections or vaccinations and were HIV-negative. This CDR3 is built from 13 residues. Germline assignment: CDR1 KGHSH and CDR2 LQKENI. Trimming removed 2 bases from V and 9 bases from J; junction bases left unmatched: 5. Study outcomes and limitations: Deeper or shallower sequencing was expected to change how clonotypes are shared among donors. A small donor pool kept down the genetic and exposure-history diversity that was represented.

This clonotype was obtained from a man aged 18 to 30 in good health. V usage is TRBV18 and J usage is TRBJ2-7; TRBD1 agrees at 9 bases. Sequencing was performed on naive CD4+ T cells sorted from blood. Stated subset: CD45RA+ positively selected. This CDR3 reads CASSPLQGAVQYF. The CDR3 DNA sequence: TGTGCCAGCTCACCATTACAGGGGGCTGTGCAGTACTTC.